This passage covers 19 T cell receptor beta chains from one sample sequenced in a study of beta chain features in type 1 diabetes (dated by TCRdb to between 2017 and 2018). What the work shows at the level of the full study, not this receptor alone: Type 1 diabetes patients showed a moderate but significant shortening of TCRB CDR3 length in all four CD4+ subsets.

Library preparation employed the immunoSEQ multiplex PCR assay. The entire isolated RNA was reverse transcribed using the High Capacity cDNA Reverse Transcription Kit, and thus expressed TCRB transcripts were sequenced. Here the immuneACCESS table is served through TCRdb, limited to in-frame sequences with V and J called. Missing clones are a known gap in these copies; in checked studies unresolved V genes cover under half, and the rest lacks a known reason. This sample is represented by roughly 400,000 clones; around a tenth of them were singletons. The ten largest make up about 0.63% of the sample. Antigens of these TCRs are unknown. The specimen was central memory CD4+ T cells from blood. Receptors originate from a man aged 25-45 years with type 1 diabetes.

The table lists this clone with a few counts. For the CDR3, the DNA is TGTGCCAGCGGGGGGCGCAGCGCTGGAAACACCATATATTTT. As protein: CASGGRSAGNTIYF. The rearrangement uses TRBV11-2 and TRBJ1-3, with a weak D call TRBD1 (6 bases). Trimming stripped 8 bases from V and 2 bases from J, with 13 bases between. Per the germline V gene, CDR1 is SGHAT and CDR2 is FQNNGV. The CDR3 runs to 14 residues.

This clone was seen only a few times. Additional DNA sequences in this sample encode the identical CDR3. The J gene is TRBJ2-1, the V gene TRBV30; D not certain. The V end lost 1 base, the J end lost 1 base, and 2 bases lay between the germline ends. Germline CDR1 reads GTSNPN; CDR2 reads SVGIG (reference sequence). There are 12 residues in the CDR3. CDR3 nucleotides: TGTGCCTGGAGTGGTTCCTACAATGAGCAGTTCTTC. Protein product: CAWSGSYNEQFF.

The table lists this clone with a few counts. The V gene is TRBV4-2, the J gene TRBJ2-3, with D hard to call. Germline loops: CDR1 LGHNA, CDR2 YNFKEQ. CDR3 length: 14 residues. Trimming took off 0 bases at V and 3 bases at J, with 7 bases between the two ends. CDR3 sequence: CASSQDLWTDTQYF. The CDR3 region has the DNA TGTGCCAGCAGCCAAGATCTTTGGACAGATACGCAGTATTTT.

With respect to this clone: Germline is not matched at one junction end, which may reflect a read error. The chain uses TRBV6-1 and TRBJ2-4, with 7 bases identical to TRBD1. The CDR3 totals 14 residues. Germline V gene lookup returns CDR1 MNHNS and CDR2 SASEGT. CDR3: CAISEGGYENIQYF. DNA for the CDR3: TGTGCCATCAGTGAAGGGGGCTACGAAAACATTCAGTACTTC.

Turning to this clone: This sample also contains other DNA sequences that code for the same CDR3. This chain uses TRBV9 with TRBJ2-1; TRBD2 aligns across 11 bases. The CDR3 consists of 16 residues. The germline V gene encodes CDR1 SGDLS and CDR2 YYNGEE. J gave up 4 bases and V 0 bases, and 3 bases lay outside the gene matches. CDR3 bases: TGTGCCAGCAGCGTAGCCGGGACTAGCGGATACAATGAGCAGTTCTTC. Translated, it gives CASSVAGTSGYNEQFF.

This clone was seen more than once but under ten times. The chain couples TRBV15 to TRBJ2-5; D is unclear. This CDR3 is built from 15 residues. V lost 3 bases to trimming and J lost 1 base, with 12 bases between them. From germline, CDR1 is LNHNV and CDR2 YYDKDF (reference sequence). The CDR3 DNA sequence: TGTGCCACCAGCAGGTCTCCCTCGACCCAAGAGACCCAGTACTTC. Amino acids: CATSRSPSTQETQYF.

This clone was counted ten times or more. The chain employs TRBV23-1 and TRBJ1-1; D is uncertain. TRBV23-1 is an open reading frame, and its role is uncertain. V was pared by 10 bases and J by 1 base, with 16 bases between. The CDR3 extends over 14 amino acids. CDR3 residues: CATNPQGSNTEAFF. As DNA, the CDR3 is TGCGCCACCAACCCCCAAGGGTCGAACACTGAAGCTTTCTTT.

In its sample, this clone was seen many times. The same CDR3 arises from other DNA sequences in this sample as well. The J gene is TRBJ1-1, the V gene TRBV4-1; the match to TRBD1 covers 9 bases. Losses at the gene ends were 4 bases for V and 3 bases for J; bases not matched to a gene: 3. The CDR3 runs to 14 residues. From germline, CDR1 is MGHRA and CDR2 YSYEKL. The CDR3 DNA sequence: TGCGCCAGCAGCCCTCGGGACAGGGACACTGAAGCTTTCTTT. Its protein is CASSPRDRDTEAFF.

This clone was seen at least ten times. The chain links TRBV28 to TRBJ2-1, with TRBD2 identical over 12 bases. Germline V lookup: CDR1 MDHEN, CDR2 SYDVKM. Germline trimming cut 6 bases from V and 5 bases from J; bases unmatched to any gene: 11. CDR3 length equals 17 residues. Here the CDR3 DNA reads TGTGCCAGCAGGCCTCCTAGCGGGAGGGCCAGTAACAATGAGCAGTTCTTC. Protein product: CASRPPSGRASNNEQFF. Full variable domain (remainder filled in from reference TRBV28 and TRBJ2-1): DVKVTQSSRYLVKRTGEKVFLECVQDMDHENMFWYRQDPGLGLRLIYFSYDVKMKEKGDIPEGYSVSREKKERFSLILESASTNQTSMYLCASRPPSGRASNNEQFFGPGTRLTVL.

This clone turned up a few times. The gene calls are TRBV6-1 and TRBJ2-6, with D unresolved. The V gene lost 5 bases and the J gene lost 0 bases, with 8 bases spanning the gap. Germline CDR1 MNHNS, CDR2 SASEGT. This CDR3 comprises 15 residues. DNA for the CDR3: TGTGCCAGCAGTACCCAGAGCTCTGGGGCCAACGTCCTGACTTTC. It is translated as CASSTQSSGANVLTF.

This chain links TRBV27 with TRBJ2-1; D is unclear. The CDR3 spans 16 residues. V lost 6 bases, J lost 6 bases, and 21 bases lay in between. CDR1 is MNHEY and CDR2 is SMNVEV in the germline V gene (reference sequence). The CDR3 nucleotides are TGTGCCAGCAGCCCCGTGGAGCACGGTTGGTCCAATGAGCAGTTCTTC. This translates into CASSPVEHGWSNEQFF.

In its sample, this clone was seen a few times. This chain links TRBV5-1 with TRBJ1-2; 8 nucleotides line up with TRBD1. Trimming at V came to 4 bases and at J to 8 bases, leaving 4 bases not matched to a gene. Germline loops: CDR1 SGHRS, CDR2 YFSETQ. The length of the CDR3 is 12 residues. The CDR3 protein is CASSMDRVGYTF. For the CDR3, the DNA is TGCGCCAGCAGCATGGACAGGGTCGGCTACACCTTC.

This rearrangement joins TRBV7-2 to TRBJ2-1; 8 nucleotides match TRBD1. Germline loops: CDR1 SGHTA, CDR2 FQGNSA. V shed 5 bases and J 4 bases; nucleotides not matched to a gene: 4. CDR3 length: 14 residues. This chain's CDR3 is CASSTRTGYNEQFF. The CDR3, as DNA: TGTGCCAGCAGCACTCGGACAGGGTACAATGAGCAGTTCTTC.

DNA of the CDR3: TGCGCCAGCAGCCGGGGACTAGCGGGAGGGCCTCGAGCCAAAAACATTCAGTACTTC. Amino acids: CASSRGLAGGPRAKNIQYF. V usage is TRBV4-3 and J usage is TRBJ2-4; TRBD2 agrees at 16 bases. This CDR3 has 19 residues. Germline V gene sequence: CDR1 LGHNA, CDR2 YSLEER. With 4 bases clipped from V and 0 bases from J, the junction kept 6 bases outside the gene matches.

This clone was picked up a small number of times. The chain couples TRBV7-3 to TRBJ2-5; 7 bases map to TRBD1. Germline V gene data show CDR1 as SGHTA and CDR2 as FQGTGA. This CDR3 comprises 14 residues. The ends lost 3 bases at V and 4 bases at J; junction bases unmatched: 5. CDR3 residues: CASSFTGTAETQYF. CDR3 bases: TGTGCCAGCAGCTTCACCGGGACAGCAGAGACCCAGTACTTC.

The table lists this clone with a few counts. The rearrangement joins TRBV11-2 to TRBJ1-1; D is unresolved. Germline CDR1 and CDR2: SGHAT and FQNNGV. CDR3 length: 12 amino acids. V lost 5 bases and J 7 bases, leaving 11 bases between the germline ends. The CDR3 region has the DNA TGTGCCAGCAGCGATATTTACGGTGAAGCTTTCTTT. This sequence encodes CASSDIYGEAFF. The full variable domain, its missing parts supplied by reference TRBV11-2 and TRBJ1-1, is EAGVAQSPRYKIIEKRQSVAFWCNPISGHATLYWYQQILGQGPKLLIQFQNNGVVDDSQLPKDRFSAERLKGVDSTLKIQPAKLEDSAVYLCASSDIYGEAFFGQGTRLTVV.

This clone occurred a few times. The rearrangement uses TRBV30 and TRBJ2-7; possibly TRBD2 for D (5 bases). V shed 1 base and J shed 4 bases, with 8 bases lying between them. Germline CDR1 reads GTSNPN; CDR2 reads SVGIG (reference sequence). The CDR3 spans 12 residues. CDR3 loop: CAWSGSGYEQYF. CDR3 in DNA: TGTGCCTGGAGTGGCTCGGGGTACGAGCAGTACTTC.

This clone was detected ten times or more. The CDR3 nucleotides are TGTGCCAGCAGCTTAGATAGGTTGACGGGACAGGGAAAGACCCAGTACTTC. Amino acids: CASSLDRLTGQGKTQYF. The chain recombines TRBV7-8 with TRBJ2-5; 9 bases agree with TRBD1. Germline lookup yields CDR1 SGHVS and CDR2 FQNEAQ. The CDR3 totals 17 residues. J was trimmed by 6 bases and V by 1 base; bases with no gene match: 12.

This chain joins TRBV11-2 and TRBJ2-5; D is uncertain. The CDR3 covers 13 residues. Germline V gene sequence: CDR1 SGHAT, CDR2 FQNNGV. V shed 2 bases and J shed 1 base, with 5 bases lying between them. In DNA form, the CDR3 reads TGTGCCAGCAGCTTATCTACCCAAGAGACCCAGTACTTC. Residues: CASSLSTQETQYF.